These T cell receptor beta chains were read from a single sample in a study of blood T cell repertoires in COVID-19. Sequenced by immunoSEQ multiplex PCR; TCRdb stores in-frame clones only, minus some. The repertoire holds 150,000 to 200,000 clones, with 81% as singletons. Sequenced material: peripheral blood. The origin of the receptors is an elderly woman with COVID-19, enrolled during active disease. Each CDR3 is given with its conserved first and last residue. Each record gives: J gene, clone size, V gene, D gene, CDR3 protein, CDR3 DNA. The D gene is left open where the match is weak. The listing skips clone size in some rows; elsewhere it reads once, few, many or a size class.

J gene: TRBJ2-1
clone size: .
V gene: TRBV6-5
D gene: .
CDR3 protein: CASSLGDNEQFF
CDR3 DNA: TGTGCCAGCTCGTTGGGAGACAATGAGCAGTTCTTC

J gene: TRBJ2-1
clone size: .
V gene: TRBV7-6
D gene: .
CDR3 protein: CATGVGLGSYNEQFF
CDR3 DNA: TGTGCCACAGGGGTCGGACTAGGCTCCTACAATGAGCAGTTCTTC

J gene: TRBJ1-1
clone size: .
V gene: TRBV5-1
D gene: TRBD1
CDR3 protein: CASSPTGMNTEAFF
CDR3 DNA: TGCGCCAGCAGCCCGACAGGGATGAACACTGAAGCTTTCTTT

J gene: TRBJ2-5
clone size: .
V gene: TRBV6-2/TRBV6-3
D gene: .
CDR3 protein: CASSYSIGTQYF
CDR3 DNA: TGTGCCAGCAGTTACTCGATCGGGACCCAGTACTTC

J gene: TRBJ1-2
clone size: once
V gene: TRBV24-1
D gene: TRBD1
CDR3 protein: CATSDPGTDYGYTF
CDR3 DNA: TGTGCCACCAGTGATCCCGGGACAGACTATGGCTACACCTTC

J gene: TRBJ2-2
clone size: .
V gene: TRBV2
D gene: TRBD2
CDR3 protein: CASTLAGGPGGELFF
CDR3 DNA: TGTGCCAGCACTCTAGCGGGGGGGCCGGGCGGGGAGCTGTTTTTT

J gene: TRBJ2-3
clone size: .
V gene: TRBV5-1
D gene: TRBD2
CDR3 protein: CASSLDPSGSTDTQYF
CDR3 DNA: TGCGCCAGCAGCTTGGATCCTAGCGGGAGCACAGATACGCAGTATTTT

J gene: TRBJ2-1
clone size: .
V gene: TRBV10-3
D gene: TRBD1
CDR3 protein: CAISDGGTGAYNEQFF
CDR3 DNA: TGTGCCATCAGTGACGGGGGGACAGGGGCCTACAATGAGCAGTTCTTC

J gene: TRBJ1-5
clone size: few
V gene: TRBV2
D gene: TRBD1
CDR3 protein: CASSVGQAPNQPQHF
CDR3 DNA: TGTGCCAGCAGTGTAGGACAGGCTCCCAATCAGCCCCAGCATTTT

J gene: TRBJ2-1
clone size: .
V gene: TRBV9
D gene: TRBD2
CDR3 protein: CASSALLAGASNEQFF
CDR3 DNA: TGTGCCAGCAGCGCCCTTCTAGCGGGAGCGAGCAATGAGCAGTTCTTC

J gene: TRBJ2-7
clone size: .
V gene: TRBV3-1/TRBV3-2
D gene: TRBD1
CDR3 protein: CASSQGTGGAEQYF
CDR3 DNA: TGTGCCAGCAGCCAAGGGACAGGGGGCGCTGAGCAGTACTTC

J gene: TRBJ1-6
clone size: .
V gene: TRBV7-8
D gene: .
CDR3 protein: CASSLVAAFGNSPLHF
CDR3 DNA: TGTGCCAGCAGCTTAGTAGCGGCCTTCGGGAATTCACCCCTCCACTTT

J gene: TRBJ2-3
clone size: .
V gene: TRBV18
D gene: .
CDR3 protein: CASSTSILGTDTQYF
CDR3 DNA: TGTGCCAGCTCGACGTCTATACTAGGCACAGATACGCAGTATTTT

J gene: TRBJ1-3
clone size: few
V gene: TRBV7-9
D gene: .
CDR3 protein: CASSPGASGNTIYF
CDR3 DNA: TGTGCCAGCAGCCCAGGGGCCTCTGGAAACACCATATATTTT

J gene: TRBJ2-3
clone size: .
V gene: TRBV4-2
D gene: TRBD1
CDR3 protein: CASSPDRESSSDTQYF
CDR3 DNA: TGTGCCAGCAGCCCGGACAGGGAATCATCTTCAGATACGCAGTATTTT

J gene: TRBJ1-1
clone size: .
V gene: TRBV5-1
D gene: .
CDR3 protein: CASSPGGGIPEAFF
CDR3 DNA: TGCGCCAGCAGCCCGGGGGGTGGGATCCCTGAAGCTTTCTTT

J gene: TRBJ2-5
clone size: few
V gene: TRBV15
D gene: TRBD1
CDR3 protein: CATSRFSGGEETQYF
CDR3 DNA: TGTGCCACCAGCAGATTCTCAGGGGGCGAAGAGACCCAGTACTTC

J gene: TRBJ2-1
clone size: .
V gene: TRBV3-1/TRBV3-2
D gene: .
CDR3 protein: CASSPLLRTQTYNEQFF
CDR3 DNA: TGTGCCAGCAGCCCGTTACTTAGGACACAAACCTACAATGAGCAGTTCTTC

J gene: TRBJ1-2
clone size: once
V gene: TRBV2
D gene: .
CDR3 protein: CASRARGGIYGYTF
CDR3 DNA: TGTGCCAGCAGGGCTAGGGGGGGGATTTATGGCTACACCTTC

J gene: TRBJ1-5
clone size: .
V gene: TRBV6-5
D gene: TRBD1
CDR3 protein: CASRLGQAHQPQHF
CDR3 DNA: TGTGCCAGCAGACTTGGACAGGCACATCAGCCCCAGCATTTT

J gene: TRBJ1-1
clone size: .
V gene: TRBV6-5
D gene: TRBD1
CDR3 protein: CASSYHQGAMNTEAFF
CDR3 DNA: TGTGCCAGCAGTTACCATCAGGGGGCCATGAACACTGAAGCTTTCTTT

J gene: TRBJ1-1
clone size: .
V gene: TRBV5-8
D gene: .
CDR3 protein: CASSGQMNTEAFF
CDR3 DNA: TGTGCCAGCAGCGGACAGATGAACACTGAAGCTTTCTTT

J gene: TRBJ2-1
clone size: .
V gene: TRBV19
D gene: TRBD2
CDR3 protein: CASCSLSAGGSYNEQFF
CDR3 DNA: TGTGCCAGTTGTAGCTTGTCGGCGGGAGGGTCCTACAATGAGCAGTTCTTC

J gene: TRBJ2-7
clone size: .
V gene: TRBV29-1
D gene: TRBD1
CDR3 protein: CSAWDSSYEQYF
CDR3 DNA: TGCAGCGCATGGGACAGCAGCTACGAGCAGTACTTC

J gene: TRBJ1-2
clone size: .
V gene: TRBV19
D gene: .
CDR3 protein: CASSIAPRNGYTF
CDR3 DNA: TGTGCCAGTAGTATAGCCCCGAGGAACGGCTACACCTTC

J gene: TRBJ1-6
clone size: .
V gene: TRBV19
D gene: TRBD1
CDR3 protein: CASSQSGTGGDLLYSPLHF
CDR3 DNA: TGTGCCAGTAGCCAATCCGGGACAGGGGGAGACTTACTCTATTCACCCCTCCACTTT

J gene: TRBJ2-5
clone size: .
V gene: TRBV5-1
D gene: TRBD1
CDR3 protein: CASSLAGTGEETQYF
CDR3 DNA: TGCGCCAGCAGCTTGGCCGGGACAGGCGAGGAGACCCAGTACTTC

J gene: TRBJ2-7
clone size: .
V gene: TRBV6-6
D gene: TRBD1
CDR3 protein: CASRGQGTYEQYF
CDR3 DNA: TGTGCCAGCAGGGGACAGGGAACCTACGAGCAGTACTTC

J gene: TRBJ2-3
clone size: once
V gene: TRBV20-1
D gene: TRBD2
CDR3 protein: CSASYFGGGTDTQYF
CDR3 DNA: TGCAGTGCTAGTTATTTCGGGGGGGGGACAGATACGCAGTATTTT

J gene: TRBJ2-3
clone size: once
V gene: TRBV5-6
D gene: .
CDR3 protein: CASSLAGGTQYF
CDR3 DNA: TGTGCCAGCAGCTTGGCCGGGGGTACGCAGTATTTT

J gene: TRBJ2-7
clone size: .
V gene: TRBV4-1
D gene: TRBD2
CDR3 protein: CASSRGLAETYEQYF
CDR3 DNA: TGCGCCAGCAGCCGCGGACTAGCGGAGACCTACGAGCAGTACTTC

J gene: TRBJ1-6
clone size: few
V gene: TRBV7-9
D gene: .
CDR3 protein: CASSLPNRRSPLHF
CDR3 DNA: TGTGCCAGCAGCTTACCCAACAGACGTTCACCCCTCCACTTT

J gene: TRBJ1-2
clone size: .
V gene: TRBV2
D gene: .
CDR3 protein: CASSELRYGYTF
CDR3 DNA: TGTGCCAGCAGTGAACTTCGCTATGGCTACACCTTC

J gene: TRBJ2-7
clone size: .
V gene: TRBV10-3
D gene: TRBD2
CDR3 protein: CAISDPSGAYEQYF
CDR3 DNA: TGTGCCATCAGTGACCCTAGCGGCGCCTACGAGCAGTACTTC

J gene: TRBJ2-1
clone size: few
V gene: TRBV7-9
D gene: .
CDR3 protein: CASSLARAGPNEQFF
CDR3 DNA: TGTGCCAGCAGCTTAGCCAGGGCTGGACCCAATGAGCAGTTCTTC

J gene: TRBJ2-1
clone size: .
V gene: TRBV18
D gene: .
CDR3 protein: CASSPPGGSYNEQFF
CDR3 DNA: TGTGCCAGCTCACCACCGGGAGGCTCCTACAATGAGCAGTTCTTC

J gene: TRBJ2-7
clone size: .
V gene: TRBV5-1
D gene: TRBD1
CDR3 protein: CASSPGQLRGEQYF
CDR3 DNA: TGCGCCAGCAGCCCGGGACAGCTAAGGGGCGAGCAGTACTTC

J gene: TRBJ2-3
clone size: .
V gene: TRBV10-3
D gene: TRBD2
CDR3 protein: CAISPTSASSTDTQYF
CDR3 DNA: TGTGCCATCAGTCCGACTAGCGCCTCTAGCACAGATACGCAGTATTTT

J gene: TRBJ2-7
clone size: .
V gene: TRBV18
D gene: .
CDR3 protein: CASSWGDRYEQYF
CDR3 DNA: TGTGCCAGCTCGTGGGGGGACCGCTACGAGCAGTACTTC

J gene: TRBJ1-1
clone size: .
V gene: TRBV6-2/TRBV6-3
D gene: .
CDR3 protein: CASSRLQGNTEAFF
CDR3 DNA: TGTGCCAGCAGTCGCCTACAGGGGAACACTGAAGCTTTCTTT

J gene: TRBJ2-1
clone size: .
V gene: TRBV5-5
D gene: .
CDR3 protein: CASSLADRYNEQFF
CDR3 DNA: TGTGCCAGCAGCTTGGCCGACAGATACAATGAGCAGTTCTTC

J gene: TRBJ2-7
clone size: .
V gene: TRBV19
D gene: TRBD1
CDR3 protein: CASSRTGVVHEQYF
CDR3 DNA: TGTGCCAGTAGTAGGACAGGGGTAGTCCACGAGCAGTACTTC

J gene: TRBJ2-3
clone size: many
V gene: TRBV27
D gene: .
CDR3 protein: CASSSGTHSTDTQYF
CDR3 DNA: TGTGCCAGCAGTTCCGGGACACATAGCACAGATACGCAGTATTTT

J gene: TRBJ2-1
clone size: .
V gene: TRBV2
D gene: TRBD1
CDR3 protein: CASRERSGTGGYEQFF
CDR3 DNA: TGTGCCAGCAGGGAGCGGTCCGGGACAGGGGGCTATGAGCAGTTCTTC

J gene: TRBJ1-6
clone size: .
V gene: TRBV15
D gene: .
CDR3 protein: CATSRDDRESPLHF
CDR3 DNA: TGTGCCACCAGCAGAGATGACAGAGAATCACCCCTCCACTTT

J gene: TRBJ2-7
clone size: .
V gene: TRBV10-3
D gene: .
CDR3 protein: CAISERRGNDYEQYF
CDR3 DNA: TGTGCCATCAGTGAACGTCGGGGAAATGACTACGAGCAGTACTTC

J gene: TRBJ2-2
clone size: once
V gene: TRBV2
D gene: .
CDR3 protein: CASSEAGAGIPGELFF
CDR3 DNA: TGTGCCAGCAGTGAAGCAGGGGCAGGGATACCCGGGGAGCTGTTTTTT

J gene: TRBJ1-5
clone size: .
V gene: TRBV2
D gene: .
CDR3 protein: CASSEGGDQPQHF
CDR3 DNA: TGTGCCAGCAGTGAAGGGGGGGATCAGCCCCAGCATTTT

J gene: TRBJ2-1
clone size: .
V gene: TRBV7-8
D gene: .
CDR3 protein: CASSPGGYNEQFF
CDR3 DNA: TGTGCCAGCAGCCCTGGGGGGTACAATGAGCAGTTCTTC

J gene: TRBJ1-6
clone size: .
V gene: TRBV19
D gene: .
CDR3 protein: CASSLANSPLHF
CDR3 DNA: TGTGCCAGTAGTCTCGCGAATTCACCCCTCCACTTT